The clone carrying this T cell receptor (beta chain) came up many times. Antigen: not known. Sequence at one end of the junction differs from germline and may be a read error. The CDR3 has 15 residues. Germline values: CDR1 SGHRS, CDR2 YFSETQ. This sample is drawn from a study of blood T cells in healthy people across ages. Points from the study as a whole: Diversity of TCR beta per million T cells declined in a roughly linear way with age.

Using a J-beta primer mix together with a sample-barcoded 5' primer, a second PCR was run for 7 to 11 cycles. Each sample yielded at least 3 million CDR3-containing paired-end reads. TCRdb analysed the 5' RACE reads with MiXCR anew, one entry per CDR3 protein. This table has roughly 800,000 distinct CDR3 sequences, roughly 50% appearing once. The sample taken for sequencing was blood. The rearrangement joins TRBV5-1 to TRBJ1-5; D perhaps matches TRBD1 (5 bases). This sequence was found in a man older than 75 in good health. CDR3: CASSLGQGRNQPQHF. For the CDR3, the DNA is TGTGCCAGCAGTTTAGGGCAGGGACGCAATCAGCCCCAGCATTTT.